The 4 T cell receptor beta chains below all came from one sample that was sequenced in a study of shared clonotypes between healthy human individuals. TCRdb keeps only in-frame clones here, not all; method: immunoSEQ multiplex PCR. The repertoire holds approximately 710,000 clones, with roughly 88% as singletons. The sequenced material came from memory CD8+ T cells from PBMCs. Subset indicated: CD45RO+ cells pooled with CCR7-negative TemRA cells. These receptors came from a young man in good health. Some clones in this sample may be carry-over from other donors' samples.

The V gene is TRBV7-9, the J gene TRBJ2-3; D remains ambiguous. Trimming stripped 11 bases from V and 4 bases from J, with 10 bases between. The germline V gene has CDR1 SEHNR and CDR2 FQNEAQ (reference sequence). This CDR3 comprises 11 residues. The CDR3 here is CAVLLPDTQYF. CDR3 bases: TGTGCCGTCCTACTTCCAGATACGCAGTATTTT.

This clone was observed a handful of times. The chain carries TRBV7-9 and TRBJ2-5; 8 nucleotides line up with TRBD2. Germline V gives CDR1 SEHNR, CDR2 FQNEAQ (reference sequence). Trimming at V came to 1 base and at J to 4 bases, leaving 8 bases not matched to a gene. The CDR3 has 16 residues. CDR3 coding DNA: TGTGCCAGCAGCTTAGAGATAATCGGGGGGGCAGAGACCCAGTACTTC. This gives the protein CASSLEIIGGAETQYF.

The gene calls are TRBV6-1 and TRBJ2-1; 9 bases are shared with TRBD2. Germline CDR1 and CDR2: MNHNS and SASEGT. The CDR3 has 16 amino acids. V lost 2 bases to trimming and J lost 7 bases; unmatched junction nucleotides: 9. The CDR3 loop reads CASSESRLAEGNEQFF. In DNA, the CDR3 is TGTGCCAGCAGTGAATCGCGACTAGCGGAGGGGAATGAGCAGTTCTTC.

V gene TRBV25-1 combines with J gene TRBJ2-7, with TRBD2 matching 7 bases. The trim removed 10 bases at V and 0 bases at J, leaving 15 bases unmatched. Germline V gene lookup returns CDR1 MGHDK and CDR2 SYGVNS. This CDR3 region has 16 residues. This CDR3 reads CATLKGRAPSSYEQYF. In DNA form, the CDR3 reads TGTGCCACCCTAAAGGGGAGGGCCCCGAGCTCCTACGAGCAGTACTTC.